This T cell receptor beta chain was profiled in a study of monozygotic twins with inflammatory bowel disease. Eight separate reactions per sample served to make cDNA. The unique tags termed UMIs, each holding a 6-nucleotide sample barcode, were added by means of template switching. TCRdb derives one entry per CDR3 protein from the 5' RACE reads, leaving out DNA. The table lists about 450,000 distinct CDR3 sequences. Study-level points and caveats: Especially with disease activity, IBD patients shared fewer clonotypes with others than healthy twins did.

Whole-blood RNA isolation (total RNA) proceeded without T cell sorting. From germline, CDR1 is SGHKS and CDR2 YYEKEE (reference sequence). This CDR3 contains 15 residues. Note on this clonotype: Antigen unknown.

The rearrangement joins TRBV5-5 to TRBJ1-5. Sequencing used blood. The sequence came from a human donor with ulcerative colitis or Crohn's disease, or a healthy co-twin of an affected twin (not recorded which). The CDR3 here is CASSLGVNGNQPQHF.